This passage covers 21 T cell receptor beta chains from one sample sequenced in a study of shared clonotypes between healthy human individuals. Repertoires were generated with immunoSEQ multiplex PCR, while TCRdb's copy carries only in-frame clones and drops some. The sample shows around 980,000 clones, more than 75% of them seen only once. Sequencing input: memory CD4+ T cells from PBMCs. Specified subset: CD45RA-negative fraction. Source of these receptors: a man aged 18-30 years in good health. Some clones in this sample may be carry-over from other donors' samples.

The V and J genes are TRBV4-2 and TRBJ1-4, with D hard to call. Trimming stripped 6 bases from V and 5 bases from J, with 13 bases between. CDR1 and CDR2 (germline): LGHNA, YNFKEQ. The CDR3 is made up of 14 amino acids. The CDR3 reads CASRTQAYNEKLFF. The CDR3 DNA reads as TGTGCCAGCAGAACTCAAGCTTACAATGAAAAACTGTTTTTT.

This clone has just a few counts. Other DNA sequences from this sample encode an identical CDR3 as well. This chain connects TRBV18 to TRBJ1-1; unclear D gene. The germline V gene has CDR1 KGHSH and CDR2 LQKENI. The CDR3 covers 13 residues. V was trimmed by 6 bases and J by 1 base, leaving 9 bases between them. The CDR3 is CASSPGQNTEAFF. The CDR3 bases are TGTGCCAGCTCCCCTGGTCAGAACACTGAAGCTTTCTTT.

The V call is TRBV27, the J call TRBJ1-5; D is ambiguous. The CDR3 length is 16 residues. V was trimmed by 3 bases and J by 6 bases, leaving 18 bases between them. Germline CDR1 reads MNHEY; CDR2 reads SMNVEV (reference sequence). This chain's CDR3 is CASSFFGIEGSQPQHF. The CDR3 bases are TGTGCCAGCAGTTTTTTCGGGATCGAAGGGAGTCAGCCCCAGCATTTT.

At least ten counts were recorded for this clone. The V call is TRBV9, the J call TRBJ2-3; 8 bases match TRBD1. This CDR3 is 12 amino acids long. In germline, CDR1 is SGDLS, CDR2 YYNGEE. V lost 3 bases and J lost 10; bases outside the gene matches: 4. The CDR3 protein is CASSGGTGAQYF. CDR3 in DNA: TGTGCCAGCAGCGGTGGGACAGGTGCGCAGTATTTT. The complete variable domain, with remaining parts taken from reference TRBV9 and TRBJ2-3, reads DSGVTQTPKHLITATGQRVTLRCSPRSGDLSVYWYQQSLDQGLQFLIQYYNGEERAKGNILERFSAQQFPDLHSELNLSSLELGDSALYFCASSGGTGAQYFGPGTRLTVL.

The rearrangement joins TRBV5-1 to TRBJ2-7, with TRBD1 identical over 8 bases. Trimming at V came to 0 bases and at J to 3 bases, leaving 8 bases not matched to a gene. Germline V gene lookup returns CDR1 SGHRS and CDR2 YFSETQ. The CDR3 consists of 16 residues. This CDR3 reads CASSLAGQGALYEQYF. The CDR3 region has the DNA TGCGCCAGCAGCTTGGCAGGCCAGGGGGCGCTCTACGAGCAGTACTTC.

This chain links TRBV18 with TRBJ1-3; TRBD1 might be the D (5 bases). The ends were cut back, 4 bases at V and 0 bases at J, with 13 bases in the middle. The CDR3 contains 16 residues. The germline gives CDR1 KGHSH, CDR2 LQKENI. The CDR3 loop reads CASSHPGLDSGNTIYF. CDR3 DNA: TGTGCCAGCTCACATCCAGGGTTGGACTCTGGAAACACCATATATTTT.

This clone was found many times. The chain employs TRBV19 and TRBJ2-5, with TRBD1 matching 10 bases. J lost 3 bases, V lost 6 bases, and 7 bases had no gene match. CDR3 length: 15 residues. CDR1 and CDR2 from the germline V gene are LNHDA and SQIVND (reference sequence). The CDR3 bases are TGTGCCAGTAGAAATAAAGGACAGGGGGAAGAGACCCAGTACTTC. The encoded protein is CASRNKGQGEETQYF.

This clone was recorded only once. This chain links TRBV4-2 with TRBJ2-2, with TRBD2 as a possible D gene (6 bases). CDR1 LGHNA and CDR2 YNFKEQ come from the germline V gene. This CDR3 is 16 amino acids long. V dropped 6 bases and J dropped 1 base, with 15 bases sitting between them. CDR3 DNA: TGTGCCAGCAGACCCCTTGGAGCGGGGAACACCGGGGAGCTGTTTTTT. It encodes CASRPLGAGNTGELFF.

The chain carries TRBV7-9 and TRBJ2-1, with 7 bases fitting TRBD2. The CDR3 has 19 amino acids. The trim removed 5 bases at V and 10 bases at J, leaving 26 bases unmatched. Germline CDR1 SEHNR, CDR2 FQNEAQ (reference sequence). The CDR3 loop reads CASSTHLRLARISGWEQFF. In DNA, the CDR3 is TGTGCCAGCAGCACACACCTTCGACTAGCAAGGATCTCCGGATGGGAGCAGTTCTTC.

This clone was detected only a few times. The CDR3 spells CASSLPGSEREAFF. The CDR3 DNA reads TGTGCCAGCTCATTGCCGGGTAGCGAAAGAGAAGCTTTCTTT. The chain uses TRBV18 and TRBJ1-1; D call uncertain. Trimming removed 5 bases at V and 8 bases at J, with 18 bases between. The CDR3 is 14 residues long. Per the germline V gene, CDR1 is KGHSH and CDR2 is LQKENI.

Here the CDR3 DNA reads TGTGCCAGCAGCTTACCCCAGGGATGGGATCCCGGGGAGCTGTTTTTT. Protein product: CASSLPQGWDPGELFF. V gene TRBV7-6 combines with J gene TRBJ2-2; D possibly corresponds to TRBD1 (5 bases). The V gene's germline CDR1 is SGHVS and CDR2 FNYEAQ. The CDR3 has 16 amino acids. The germline V and J ends were trimmed by 2 bases and 6 bases, with 16 bases remaining between them.

The chain is built from TRBV19 and TRBJ2-5; 10 bases line up with TRBD2. J was trimmed by 4 bases and V by 4 bases; bases with no gene match: 9. This CDR3 spans 16 amino acids. In germline, CDR1 is LNHDA, CDR2 SQIVND (reference sequence). CDR3 in amino acids: CASSTHSGRLRETQYF. The CDR3 DNA reads TGTGCCAGTAGTACGCATAGCGGGAGGTTGAGAGAGACCCAGTACTTC.

CDR3 coding DNA: TGTGCCAGCAGCCCCTTCGGAGGAGCGGGAGGGGAAAATGAGCAGTTCTTC. Amino acid sequence: CASSPFGGAGGENEQFF. This chain uses TRBV7-8 with TRBJ2-1, with 10 bases that match TRBD2. CDR1 is SGHVS and CDR2 is FQNEAQ in the germline V gene. Trimming cost V 5 bases and J 7 bases; bases outside gene matches: 14. The CDR3 loop spans 17 amino acids.

The V call is TRBV5-4, the J call TRBJ1-2; D call uncertain. The CDR3 runs to 10 residues. Germline CDR1 and CDR2: SGHNT and YYREEE (reference sequence). Between the trimmed V and J ends, which lost 2 bases and 8 bases, there was a span of 4 bases. CDR3 sequence (DNA): TGTGCCAGCAGCTTAGAGGGCTACACCTTC. It translates to CASSLEGYTF.

This rearrangement joins TRBV15 to TRBJ2-1; D remains unclear. Germline CDR1 is LNHNV and CDR2 is YYDKDF (reference sequence). The CDR3 extends over 14 amino acids. The ends were cut back, 0 bases at V and 2 bases at J, with 5 bases in the middle. CDR3 DNA: TGTGCCACCAGCAGAGATCTCACCTACAATGAGCAGTTCTTC. Translating it yields CATSRDLTYNEQFF. The whole variable domain, remainder taken from reference TRBV15 and TRBJ2-1, is DAMVIQNPRYQVTQFGKPVTLSCSQTLNHNVMYWYQQKSSQAPKLLFHYYDKDFNNEADTPDNFQSRRPNTSFCFLDIRSPGLGDTAMYLCATSRDLTYNEQFFGPGTRLTVL.

This chain links TRBV7-2 with TRBJ2-1; a possible D gene is TRBD1 (7 bases). Germline V CDR1 and CDR2: SGHTA, FQGNSA. V was cut by 4 bases and J by 2 bases, with 15 bases left in between. CDR3 length equals 16 residues. The CDR3 sequence is CASSSRQGGAYNEQFF. DNA for the CDR3: TGTGCCAGCAGCTCCCGACAGGGCGGGGCCTACAATGAGCAGTTCTTC.

This clone was observed once. The J gene is TRBJ2-1, the V gene TRBV7-9, with 10 bases identical to TRBD1. The CDR3 covers 15 residues. The germline V gene has CDR1 SEHNR and CDR2 FQNEAQ (reference sequence). V shed 5 bases, J shed 4 bases, and the junction held 5 bases outside the gene matches. CDR3 sequence (DNA): TGTGCCAGCAGCCCCCGGACAGGGGGGTACAATGAGCAGTTCTTC. Protein product: CASSPRTGGYNEQFF.

The CDR3 DNA is TGTGCCAGCTCACGACAGACCAACGTCCTGACTTTC. This sequence encodes CASSRQTNVLTF. V gene TRBV18 combines with J gene TRBJ2-6, with TRBD1 as a possible D gene (5 bases). Germline V gene sequence: CDR1 KGHSH, CDR2 LQKENI. Trimming left V 4 bases short and J 8 bases short, with 6 bases between. The CDR3 length is 12 residues.

The chain carries TRBV18 and TRBJ1-1; TRBD1 might be the D (5 bases). CDR3 length: 14 residues. Germline V gene data show CDR1 as KGHSH and CDR2 as LQKENI. Trimming removed 3 bases at V and 4 bases at J, with 12 bases between. CDR3 protein: CASSPLAGTTEAFF. The CDR3 coding sequence is TGTGCCAGCTCACCCCTGGCAGGGACCACTGAAGCTTTCTTT. The complete variable domain, with remaining parts taken from reference TRBV18 and TRBJ1-1, reads NAGVMQNPRHLVRRRGQEARLRCSPMKGHSHVYWYRQLPEEGLKFMVYLQKENIIDESGMPKERFSAEFPKEGPSILRIQQVVRGDSAAYFCASSPLAGTTEAFFGQGTRLTVV.

The gene calls are TRBV11-1 and TRBJ2-1; D ambiguous. CDR1 is SGHAT, CDR2 FQDESV, per germline (reference sequence). V gave up 5 bases and J gave up 4 bases, with 18 bases separating them. CDR3 length: 16 amino acids. For the CDR3, the DNA is TGTGCCAGCAGCCCTCAGGTGCGGAGAGCTTACAATGAGCAGTTCTTC. As protein: CASSPQVRRAYNEQFF.

The CDR3 DNA reads TGTGCCAGCTCACAAACCTCTGGGGCCAACGTCCTGACTTTC. This gives the protein CASSQTSGANVLTF. The chain carries TRBV18 and TRBJ2-6; D gene ambiguous. With 4 bases removed from V and 0 bases from J, the gap between germline ends came to 4 bases. This CDR3 is 14 amino acids long. Germline V gene lookup returns CDR1 KGHSH and CDR2 LQKENI.